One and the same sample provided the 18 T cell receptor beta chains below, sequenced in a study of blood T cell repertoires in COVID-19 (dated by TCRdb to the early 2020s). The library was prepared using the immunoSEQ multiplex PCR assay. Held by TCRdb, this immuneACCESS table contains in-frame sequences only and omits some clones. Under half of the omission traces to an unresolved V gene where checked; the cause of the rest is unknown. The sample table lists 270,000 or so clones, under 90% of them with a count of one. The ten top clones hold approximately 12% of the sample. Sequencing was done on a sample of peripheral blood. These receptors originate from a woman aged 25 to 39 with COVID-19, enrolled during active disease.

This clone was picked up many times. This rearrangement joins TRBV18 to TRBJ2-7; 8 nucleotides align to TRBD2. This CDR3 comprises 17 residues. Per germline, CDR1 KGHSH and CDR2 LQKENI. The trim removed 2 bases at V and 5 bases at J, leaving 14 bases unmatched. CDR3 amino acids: CASSPTLLGTSEDEQYF. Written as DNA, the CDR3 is TGTGCCAGCTCACCAACCCTGCTTGGGACTAGTGAGGACGAGCAGTACTTC.

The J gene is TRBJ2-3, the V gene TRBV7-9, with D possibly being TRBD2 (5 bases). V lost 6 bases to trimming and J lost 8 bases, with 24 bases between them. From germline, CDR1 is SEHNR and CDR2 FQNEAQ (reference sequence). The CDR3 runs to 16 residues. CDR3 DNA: TGTGCCAGCAGAACTAAAGGACGGGGTGGCCCAGTTACGCAGTATTTT. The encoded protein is CASRTKGRGGPVTQYF.

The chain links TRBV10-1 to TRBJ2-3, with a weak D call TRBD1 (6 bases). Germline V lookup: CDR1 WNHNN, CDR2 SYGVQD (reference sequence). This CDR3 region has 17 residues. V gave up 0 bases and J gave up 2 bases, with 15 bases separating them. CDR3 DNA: TGCGCCAGCAGTGAGTCGAGTTACGAGGGACACACAGATACGCAGTATTTT. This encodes CASSESSYEGHTDTQYF.

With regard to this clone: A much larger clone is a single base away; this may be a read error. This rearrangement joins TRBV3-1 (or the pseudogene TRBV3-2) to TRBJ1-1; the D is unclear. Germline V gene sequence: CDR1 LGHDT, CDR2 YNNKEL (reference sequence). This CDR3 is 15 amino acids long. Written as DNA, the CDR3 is TGTGCCAGCAGCCAAGGACAATCCCGTAACACTGAAGTTTTCTTT. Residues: CASSQGQSRNTEVFF.

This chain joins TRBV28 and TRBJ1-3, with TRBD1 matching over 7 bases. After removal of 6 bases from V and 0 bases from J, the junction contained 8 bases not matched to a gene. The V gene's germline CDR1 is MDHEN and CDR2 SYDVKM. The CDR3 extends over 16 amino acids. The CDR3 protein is CASSPDRISSGNTIYF. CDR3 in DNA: TGTGCCAGCAGCCCGGACAGGATAAGCTCTGGAAACACCATATATTTT. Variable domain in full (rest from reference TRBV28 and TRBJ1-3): DVKVTQSSRYLVKRTGEKVFLECVQDMDHENMFWYRQDPGLGLRLIYFSYDVKMKEKGDIPEGYSVSREKKERFSLILESASTNQTSMYLCASSPDRISSGNTIYFGEGSWLTVV.

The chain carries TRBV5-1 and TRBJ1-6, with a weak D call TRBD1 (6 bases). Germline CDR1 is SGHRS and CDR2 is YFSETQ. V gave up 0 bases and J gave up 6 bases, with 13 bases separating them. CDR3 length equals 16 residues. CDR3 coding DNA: TGCGCCAGCAGCTTGGGGCCAGGACAGACTAATTCACCCCTCCACTTT. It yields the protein CASSLGPGQTNSPLHF. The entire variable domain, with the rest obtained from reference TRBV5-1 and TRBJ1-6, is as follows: KAGVTQTPRYLIKTRGQQVTLSCSPISGHRSVSWYQQTPGQGLQFLFEYFSETQRNKGNFPGRFSGRQFSNSRSEMNVSTLELGDSALYLCASSLGPGQTNSPLHFGNGTRLTVT.

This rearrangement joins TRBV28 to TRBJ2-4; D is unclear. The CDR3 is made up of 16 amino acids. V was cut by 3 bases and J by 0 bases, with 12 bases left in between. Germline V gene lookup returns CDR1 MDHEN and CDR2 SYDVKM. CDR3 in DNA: TGTGCCAGCAGTTTTTACAGTCACCTAGCCAAAAACATTCAGTACTTC. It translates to CASSFYSHLAKNIQYF.

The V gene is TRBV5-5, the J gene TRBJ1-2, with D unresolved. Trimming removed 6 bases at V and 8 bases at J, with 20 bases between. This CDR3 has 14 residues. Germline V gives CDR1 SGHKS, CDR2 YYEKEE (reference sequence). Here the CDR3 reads CASTPIPRSLGYTF. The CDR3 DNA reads TGTGCCAGCACCCCGATCCCGAGATCGCTCGGCTACACCTTC. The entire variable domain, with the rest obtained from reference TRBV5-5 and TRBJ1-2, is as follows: DAGVTQSPTHLIKTRGQQVTLRCSPISGHKSVSWYQQVLGQGPQFIFQYYEKEERGRGNFPDRFSARQFPNYSSELNVNALLLGDSALYLCASTPIPRSLGYTFGSGTRLTVV.

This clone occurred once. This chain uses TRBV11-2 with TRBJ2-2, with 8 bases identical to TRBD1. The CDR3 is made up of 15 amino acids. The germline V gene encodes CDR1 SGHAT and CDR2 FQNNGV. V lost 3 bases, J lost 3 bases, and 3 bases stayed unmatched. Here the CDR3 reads CASSFGTGYTGELFF. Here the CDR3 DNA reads TGTGCCAGCAGCTTTGGGACAGGCTACACCGGGGAGCTGTTTTTT.

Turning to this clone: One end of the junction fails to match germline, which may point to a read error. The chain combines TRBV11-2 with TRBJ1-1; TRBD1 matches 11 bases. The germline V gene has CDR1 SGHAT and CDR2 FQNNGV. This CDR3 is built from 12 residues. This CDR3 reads CASSPGTGGDVF. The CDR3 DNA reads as TGTGCCAGCAGCCCAGGGACAGGGGGGGATGTCTTT.

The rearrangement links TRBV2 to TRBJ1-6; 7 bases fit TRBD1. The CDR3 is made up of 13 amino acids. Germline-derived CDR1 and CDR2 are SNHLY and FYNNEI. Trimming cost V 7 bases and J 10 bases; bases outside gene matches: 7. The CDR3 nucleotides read TGTGCCAGCACCCGACAGGGTGCATCACCCCTCCACTTT. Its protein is CASTRQGASPLHF.

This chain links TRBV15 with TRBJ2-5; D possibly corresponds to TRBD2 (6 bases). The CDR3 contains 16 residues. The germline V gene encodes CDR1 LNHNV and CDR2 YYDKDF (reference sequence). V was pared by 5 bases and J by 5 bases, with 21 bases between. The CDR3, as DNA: TGTGCCACCAGCCTAGGTCGGAGGGCGCTCCCGGAGACCCAGTACTTC. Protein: CATSLGRRALPETQYF.

CDR3 DNA: TGTGCCAGCAGTGAACTCGGGGGGCTGGACTATGGCTACACCTTC. Amino acid sequence: CASSELGGLDYGYTF. The genes are TRBV25-1 and TRBJ1-2; D perhaps matches TRBD1 (6 bases). Germline V CDR1 and CDR2: MGHDK, SYGVNS. The V gene lost 2 bases and the J gene lost 3 bases, with 13 bases spanning the gap. The CDR3 spans 15 residues.

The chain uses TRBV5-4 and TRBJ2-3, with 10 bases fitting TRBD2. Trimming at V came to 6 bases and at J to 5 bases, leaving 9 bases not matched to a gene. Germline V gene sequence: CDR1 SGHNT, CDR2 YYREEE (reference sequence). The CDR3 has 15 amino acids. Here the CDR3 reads CASTISSGGRDTQYF. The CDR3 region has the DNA TGTGCCAGCACGATTTCTAGCGGGGGAAGAGATACGCAGTATTTT.

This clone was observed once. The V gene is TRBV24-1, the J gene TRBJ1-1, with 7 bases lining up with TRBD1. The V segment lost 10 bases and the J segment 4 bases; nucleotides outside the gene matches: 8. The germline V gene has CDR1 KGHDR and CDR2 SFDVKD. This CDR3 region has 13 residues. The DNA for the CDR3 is TGTGCCACGCAGGGGGAAGCGGGCACTGAAGCTTTCTTT. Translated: CATQGEAGTEAFF.

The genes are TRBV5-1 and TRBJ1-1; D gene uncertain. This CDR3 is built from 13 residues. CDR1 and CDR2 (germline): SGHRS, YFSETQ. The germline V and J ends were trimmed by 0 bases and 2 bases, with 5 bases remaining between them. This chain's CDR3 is CASSLDPNTEAFF. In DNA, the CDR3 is TGCGCCAGCAGCTTGGATCCTAACACTGAAGCTTTCTTT.

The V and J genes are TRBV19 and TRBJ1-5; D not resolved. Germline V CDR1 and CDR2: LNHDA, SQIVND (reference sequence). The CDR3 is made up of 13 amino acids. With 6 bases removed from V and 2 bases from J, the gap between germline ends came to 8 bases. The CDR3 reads CASSYSRNQPQHF. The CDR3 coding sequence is TGTGCCAGTAGCTACAGTCGCAATCAGCCCCAGCATTTT.

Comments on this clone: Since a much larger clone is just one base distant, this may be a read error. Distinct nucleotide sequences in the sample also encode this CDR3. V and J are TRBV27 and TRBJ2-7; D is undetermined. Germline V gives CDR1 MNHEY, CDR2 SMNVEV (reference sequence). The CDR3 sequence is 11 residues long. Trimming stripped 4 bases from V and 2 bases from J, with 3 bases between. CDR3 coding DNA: TGTGCCAGCAGTTCTACCTACGAGCAGTACTTC. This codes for CASSSTYEQYF.